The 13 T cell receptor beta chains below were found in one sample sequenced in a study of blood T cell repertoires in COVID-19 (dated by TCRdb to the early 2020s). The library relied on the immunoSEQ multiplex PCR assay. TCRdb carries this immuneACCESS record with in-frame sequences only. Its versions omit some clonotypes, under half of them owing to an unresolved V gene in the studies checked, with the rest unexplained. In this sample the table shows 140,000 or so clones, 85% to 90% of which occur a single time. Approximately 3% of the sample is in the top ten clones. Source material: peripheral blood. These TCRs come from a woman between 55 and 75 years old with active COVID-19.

CDR3 protein: CASALGTLATDGYTF. The CDR3 region has the DNA TGTGCCAGTGCTCTCGGGACACTGGCTACCGATGGCTACACCTTC. The V call is TRBV19, the J call TRBJ1-2; TRBD1 might be the D (6 bases). Trimming left V 8 bases short and J 6 bases short, with 22 bases between. This CDR3 contains 15 residues. CDR1 LNHDA and CDR2 SQIVND come from the germline V gene (reference sequence).

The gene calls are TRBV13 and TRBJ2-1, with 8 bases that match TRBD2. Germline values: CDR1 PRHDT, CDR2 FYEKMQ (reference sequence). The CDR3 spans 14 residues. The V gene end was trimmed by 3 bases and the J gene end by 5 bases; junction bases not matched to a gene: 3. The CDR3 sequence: CASSFSGVDNEQFF. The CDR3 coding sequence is TGTGCCAGCAGCTTTAGCGGGGTAGACAATGAGCAGTTCTTC.

In nucleotides, the CDR3 is TGTGTCAGAAGCCTAGCGGGGACAGGGCAAACGTCGTCTGGGGCCAACGTCCTGACTTTC. It codes for CVRSLAGTGQTSSGANVLTF. The V call is TRBV7-5, the J call TRBJ2-6; the table names TRBD1, a call not compared with the DNA. TRBV7-5 is designated a pseudogene. CDR3 length equals 20 residues.

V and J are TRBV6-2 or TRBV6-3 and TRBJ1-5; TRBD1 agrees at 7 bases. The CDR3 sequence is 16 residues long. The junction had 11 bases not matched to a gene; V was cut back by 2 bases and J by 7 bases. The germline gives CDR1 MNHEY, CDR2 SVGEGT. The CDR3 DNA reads TGTGCCAGCAGTTACGGTGGCAGGGGGAGTTGGCAGCCCCAGCATTTT. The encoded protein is CASSYGGRGSWQPQHF.

The CDR3 DNA reads TGTGCCAGCAGCCCAGGATCGACAGGGTTTAATGAAAAACTGTTTTTT. This translates into CASSPGSTGFNEKLFF. The gene calls are TRBV4-2 and TRBJ1-4; 7 nucleotides match TRBD1. CDR1 and CDR2 from the germline V gene are LGHNA and YNFKEQ. This CDR3 spans 16 amino acids. Trimming removed 4 bases from V and 4 bases from J; junction bases left unmatched: 9.

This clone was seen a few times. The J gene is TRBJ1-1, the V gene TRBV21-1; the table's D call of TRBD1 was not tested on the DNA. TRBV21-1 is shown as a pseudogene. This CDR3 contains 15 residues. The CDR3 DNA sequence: TGTGCCAGCAGCAAAGTGACAGGCCTAAACACTGAAGCTTTCTTT. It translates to CASSKVTGLNTEAFF.

In DNA form, the CDR3 reads TGTGCCAGCAGCTTAATGGGACAGGGGGAACGGACCGGGGAGCTGTTTTTT. It yields the protein CASSLMGQGERTGELFF. The rearrangement joins TRBV7-3 to TRBJ2-2; 11 bases align to TRBD1. The CDR3 consists of 17 residues. V gave up 1 base and J gave up 5 bases; unmatched junction bases: 6. Germline CDR1 and CDR2: SGHTA and FQGTGA. The complete variable domain, with remaining parts taken from reference TRBV7-3 and TRBJ2-2, reads GAGVSQTPSNKVTEKGKYVELRCDPISGHTALYWYRQSLGQGPEFLIYFQGTGAADDSGLPNDRFFAVRPEGSVSTLKIQRTERGDSAVYLCASSLMGQGERTGELFFGEGSRLTVL.

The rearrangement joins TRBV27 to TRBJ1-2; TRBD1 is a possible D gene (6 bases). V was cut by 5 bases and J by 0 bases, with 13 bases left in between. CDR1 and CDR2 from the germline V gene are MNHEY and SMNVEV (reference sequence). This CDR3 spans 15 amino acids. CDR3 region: CASSPDSSANYGYTF. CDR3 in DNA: TGTGCCAGCAGTCCGGACAGTTCAGCTAACTATGGCTACACCTTC.

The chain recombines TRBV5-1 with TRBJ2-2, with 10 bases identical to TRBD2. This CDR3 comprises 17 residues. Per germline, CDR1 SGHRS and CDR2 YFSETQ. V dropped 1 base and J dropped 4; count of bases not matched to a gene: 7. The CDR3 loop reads CASSLSSGSSSTGELFF. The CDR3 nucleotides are TGCGCCAGCAGCTTGTCTAGCGGGAGTAGCAGCACCGGGGAGCTGTTTTTT.

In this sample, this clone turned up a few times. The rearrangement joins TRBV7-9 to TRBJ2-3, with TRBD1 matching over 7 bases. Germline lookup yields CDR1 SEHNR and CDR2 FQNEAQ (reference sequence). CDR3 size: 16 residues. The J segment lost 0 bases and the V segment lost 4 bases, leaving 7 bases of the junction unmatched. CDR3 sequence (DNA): TGTGCCAGCAGCTCCCGGGACAGACTCAGCACAGATACGCAGTATTTT. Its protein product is CASSSRDRLSTDTQYF.

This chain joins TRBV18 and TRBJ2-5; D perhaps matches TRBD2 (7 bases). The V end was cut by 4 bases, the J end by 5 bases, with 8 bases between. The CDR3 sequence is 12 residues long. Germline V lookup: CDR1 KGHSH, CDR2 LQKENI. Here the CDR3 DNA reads TGTGCCAGCTCACGCGGGGGCGAGACCCAGTACTTC. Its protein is CASSRGGETQYF.

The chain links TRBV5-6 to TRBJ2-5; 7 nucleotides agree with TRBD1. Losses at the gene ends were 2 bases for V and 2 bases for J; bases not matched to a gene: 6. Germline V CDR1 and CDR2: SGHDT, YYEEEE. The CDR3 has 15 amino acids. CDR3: CASSFLGQAQETQYF. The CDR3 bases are TGTGCCAGCAGCTTTTTAGGACAGGCTCAAGAGACCCAGTACTTC.

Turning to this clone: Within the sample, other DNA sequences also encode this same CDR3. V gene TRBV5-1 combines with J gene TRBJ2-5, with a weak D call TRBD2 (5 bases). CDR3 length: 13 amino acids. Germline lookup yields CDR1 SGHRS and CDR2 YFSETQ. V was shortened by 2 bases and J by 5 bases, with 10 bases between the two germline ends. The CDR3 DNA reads TGCGCCAGCAGCTTTGAAGGCGGGGAGACCCAGTACTTC. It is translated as CASSFEGGETQYF.